The present entry profiles one T cell receptor (beta chain) with its context. This may stem from a read error, because a much larger clone lies one nucleotide away. This entry comes from a study of kidney transplant recipient with SARS-CoV-2 infection. CDR3 length: 15 amino acids. V was clipped by 3 bases and J by 6 bases; unmatched bases: 8. CDR1 SEHNR and CDR2 FQNEAQ come from the germline V gene (reference sequence). TCRdb ran MiXCR on the reads and lists one entry per CDR3 protein. The sample yields 200,000 to 300,000 distinct CDR3 sequences, under 30% seen once. Sample: a blood sample, taken at baseline and on roughly day 120 from a kidney transplant recipient. The chain employs TRBV7-9 and TRBJ2-5; 9 bases line up with TRBD1. This clonotype was obtained from a young adult male patient who had COVID-19 and was a kidney transplant recipient. Some of the T cells may derive from the graft donor. CDR3 loop: CASSFPGQGGKTQYF. In DNA form, the CDR3 reads TGTGCCAGCAGCTTCCCGGGACAGGGAGGGAAGACCCAGTACTTC. Full variable domain (outside the CDR3, taken from reference TRBV7-9 and TRBJ2-5): DTGVSQNPRHKITKRGQNVTFRCDPISEHNRLYWYRQTLGQGPEFLTYFQNEAQLEKSRLLSDRFSAERPKGSFSTLEIQRTEQGDSAMYLCASSFPGQGGKTQYFGPGTRLLVL.